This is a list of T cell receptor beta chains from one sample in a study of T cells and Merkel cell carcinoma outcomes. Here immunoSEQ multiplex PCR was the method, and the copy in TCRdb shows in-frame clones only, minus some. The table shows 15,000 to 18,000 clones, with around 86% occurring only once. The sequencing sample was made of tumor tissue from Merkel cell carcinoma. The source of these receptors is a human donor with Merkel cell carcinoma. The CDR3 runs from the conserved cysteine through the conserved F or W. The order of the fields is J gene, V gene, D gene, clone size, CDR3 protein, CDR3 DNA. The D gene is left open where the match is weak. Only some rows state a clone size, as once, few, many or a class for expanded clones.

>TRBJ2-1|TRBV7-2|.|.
CASSLGGPPGYNEQFF
TGTGCCAGCAGCTTGGGGGGGCCTCCGGGCTACAATGAGCAGTTCTTC
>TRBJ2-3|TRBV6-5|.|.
CASGPGRLTQYF
TGTGCCAGCGGCCCGGGGAGGCTTACGCAGTATTTT
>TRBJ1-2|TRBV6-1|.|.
CASRVSLVYGYTF
TGTGCCAGCAGGGTATCCTTGGTCTATGGCTACACCTTC
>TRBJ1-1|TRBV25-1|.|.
CASSVGGKTEAFF
TGTGCCAGCAGTGTTGGGGGCAAGACTGAAGCTTTCTTT
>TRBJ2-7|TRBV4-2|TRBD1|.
CASSQGVGTGDHEQYF
TGTGCCAGCAGCCAAGGGGTCGGGACAGGGGATCACGAGCAGTACTTC
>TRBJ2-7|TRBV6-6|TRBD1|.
CASSDQTGGNEQYF
TGTGCCAGCAGCGACCAGACAGGGGGAAACGAGCAGTACTTC
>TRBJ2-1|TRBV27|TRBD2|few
CASSSSGTSGNEQFF
TGTGCCAGCAGTTCTTCCGGGACTAGCGGCAATGAGCAGTTCTTC
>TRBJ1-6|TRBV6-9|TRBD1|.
CASSSPGQGAHTTISYNSPLHF
TGTGCCAGCAGTTCCCCGGGACAGGGGGCCCATACTACCATCTCCTATAATTCACCCCTCCACTTT
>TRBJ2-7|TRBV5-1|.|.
CASSPTSTQGFSYEQYF
TGCGCCAGCAGCCCTACTTCAACACAGGGATTCTCCTACGAGCAGTACTTC
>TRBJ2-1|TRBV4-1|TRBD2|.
CASSHPTSGGYNEQFF
TGCGCCAGCAGCCACCCAACTAGCGGGGGGTACAATGAGCAGTTCTTC
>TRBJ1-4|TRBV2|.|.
CASRSPSGTGEKLFF
TGTGCCAGCAGGTCCCCGTCGGGTACCGGGGAAAAACTGTTTTTT
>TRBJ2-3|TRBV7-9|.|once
CASSLEPLPTDTQYF
TGTGCCAGCAGCTTAGAACCGCTCCCCACAGATACGCAGTATTTT
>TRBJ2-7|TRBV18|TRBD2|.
CASSPVDRGSSYEQYF
TGTGCCAGCTCTCCCGTGGATCGCGGGAGCTCCTACGAGCAGTACTTC
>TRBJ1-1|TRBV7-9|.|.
CASSLERGTEAFF
TGTGCCAGCAGCTTAGAAAGGGGAACTGAAGCTTTCTTT
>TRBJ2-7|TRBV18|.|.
CASSPGITYEQYF
TGTGCCAGCTCACCAGGGATAACCTACGAGCAGTACTTC
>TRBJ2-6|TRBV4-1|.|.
CASSQDEEAAGANVLTF
TGCGCCAGCAGCCAAGATGAGGAGGCGGCGGGGGCCAACGTCCTGACTTTC
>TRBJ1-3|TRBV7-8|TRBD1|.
CASSPGTGGILGNTIYF
TGTGCCAGCAGCCCGGGGACAGGCGGAATTCTTGGAAACACCATATATTTT
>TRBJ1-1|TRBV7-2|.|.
CASSKRLLMNTEAFF
TGTGCCAGCAGCAAACGACTGCTCATGAACACTGAAGCTTTCTTT
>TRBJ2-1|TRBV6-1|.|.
CASSRTRHEQFF
TGTGCCAGCAGCCGAACTAGACATGAGCAGTTCTTC
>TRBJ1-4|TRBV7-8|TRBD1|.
CASSLSGQGGEKLFF
TGTGCCAGCAGCTTAAGTGGACAGGGCGGTGAAAAACTGTTTTTT
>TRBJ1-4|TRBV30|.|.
CAWSGYEKRFF
TGTGCCTGGAGTGGATACGAAAAACGGTTTTTT
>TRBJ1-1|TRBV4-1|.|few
CASSHHQGAEAFF
TGCGCCAGCAGCCATCACCAGGGTGCTGAAGCTTTCTTT
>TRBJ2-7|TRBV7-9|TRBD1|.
CASSPGQDREQYF
TGTGCCAGCAGCCCCGGACAGGATCGGGAGCAGTACTTC
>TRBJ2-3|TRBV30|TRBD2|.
CAWSNRLAGTDTQYF
TGTGCCTGGAGTAACCGACTAGCGGGAACAGATACGCAGTATTTT
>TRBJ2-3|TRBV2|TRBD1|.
CASSENTGGADTQYF
TGTGCCAGCAGTGAAAACACAGGGGGCGCAGATACGCAGTATTTT
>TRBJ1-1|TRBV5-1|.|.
CASSLSGSEAFF
TGCGCCAGCAGCTTGTCGGGATCTGAAGCTTTCTTT
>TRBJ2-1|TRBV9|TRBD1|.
CASSARQGVEGEQFF
TGTGCCAGCAGCGCCCGACAGGGGGTAGAGGGTGAGCAGTTCTTC
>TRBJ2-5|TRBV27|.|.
CASSSRYQETQYF
TGTGCCAGCAGTTCACGGTACCAAGAGACCCAGTACTTC